Listed below are T cell receptor beta chains from one sample, sequenced in a study of blood T cell repertoires in COVID-19. Only in-frame clones appear in the TCRdb table, and some are missing; sequencing was by immunoSEQ multiplex PCR. The table lists about 50,000 clones, 85% to 90% of them singletons. Sequenced sample: peripheral blood. The receptors derive from a man older than 75 with active or convalescent COVID-19. CDR3s include the opening cysteine and the closing phenylalanine or tryptophan. Each record gives: V gene, D gene, CDR3 length, J gene, clone size, CDR3 DNA, CDR3 protein. A D gene is named only where the DNA matches it firmly. For some rows the clone size is stated as once, few or many, or as a class when expanded; others skip it.

>TRBV28|.|12|TRBJ2-2|.
TGTGCCAGCAGGGGGCTGGTCGGGGAGCTGTTTTTT
CASRGLVGELFF
>TRBV13|.|13|TRBJ2-7|.
TGTGCCAGCAGCTCCAGGGGTTCCTACGAGCAGTACTTC
CASSSRGSYEQYF
>TRBV15|.|14|TRBJ2-3|.
TGTGCCACCAGCAGAGATATCGGGGCAGATACGCAGTATTTT
CATSRDIGADTQYF
>TRBV7-8|.|13|TRBJ2-3|once
TGTGCCAGCAGACAGGGCCGCACAGATACGCAGTATTTT
CASRQGRTDTQYF
>TRBV7-8|TRBD2|14|TRBJ2-1|.
TGTGCCAGCAGCTTATGGACTAGTCGAAGCGAGCAGTTCTTC
CASSLWTSRSEQFF
>TRBV18|.|14|TRBJ1-1|.
TGTGCCAGCTCCCGTCGGGGTTCCTACACTGAAGCTTTCTTT
CASSRRGSYTEAFF
>TRBV7-9|TRBD1|18|TRBJ1-6|.
TGTGCCAGCAGCACCCGGGACAGGGGGCATCCGGATAATTCACCCCTCCACTTT
CASSTRDRGHPDNSPLHF
>TRBV10-2|TRBD1|15|TRBJ2-1|.
TGCGCCAGCAGTGAACCGGGACAGGGGGATAATGAGCAGTTCTTC
CASSEPGQGDNEQFF
>TRBV2|TRBD2|15|TRBJ2-1|.
TGTGCCAGCAGTGTTGGCGGGAGTCGCTACAATGAGCAGTTCTTC
CASSVGGSRYNEQFF
>TRBV9|TRBD1|15|TRBJ1-2|.
TGTGCCAGCAGCGTTACTTGGACAGGGTCGATTGGCTACACCTTC
CASSVTWTGSIGYTF
>TRBV19|.|16|TRBJ2-7|.
TGTGCCAGTAGCCAACTGTCTAGGGGGAGGGCCTACGAGCAGTACTTC
CASSQLSRGRAYEQYF
>TRBV6-6|.|12|TRBJ2-7|.
TGTGCCAGCAGTCTCTACTCCTACGAGCAGTACTTC
CASSLYSYEQYF